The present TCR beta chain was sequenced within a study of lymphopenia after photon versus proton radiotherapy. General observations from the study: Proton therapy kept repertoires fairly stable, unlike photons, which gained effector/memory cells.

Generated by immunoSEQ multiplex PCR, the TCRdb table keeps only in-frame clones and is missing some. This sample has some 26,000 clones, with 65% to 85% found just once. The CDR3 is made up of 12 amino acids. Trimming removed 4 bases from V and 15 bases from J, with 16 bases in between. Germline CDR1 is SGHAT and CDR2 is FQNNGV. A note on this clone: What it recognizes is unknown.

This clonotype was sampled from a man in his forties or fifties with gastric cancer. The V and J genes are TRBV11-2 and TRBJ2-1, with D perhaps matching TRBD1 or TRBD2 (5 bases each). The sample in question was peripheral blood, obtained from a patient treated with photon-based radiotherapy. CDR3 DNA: TGTGCCAGCAGCTCAGCCGTAGGGACGGGGTTCTTC. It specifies CASSSAVGTGFF. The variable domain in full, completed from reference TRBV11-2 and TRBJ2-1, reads EAGVAQSPRYKIIEKRQSVAFWCNPISGHATLYWYQQILGQGPKLLIQFQNNGVVDDSQLPKDRFSAERLKGVDSTLKIQPAKLEDSAVYLCASSSAVGTGFFGPGTRLTVL.